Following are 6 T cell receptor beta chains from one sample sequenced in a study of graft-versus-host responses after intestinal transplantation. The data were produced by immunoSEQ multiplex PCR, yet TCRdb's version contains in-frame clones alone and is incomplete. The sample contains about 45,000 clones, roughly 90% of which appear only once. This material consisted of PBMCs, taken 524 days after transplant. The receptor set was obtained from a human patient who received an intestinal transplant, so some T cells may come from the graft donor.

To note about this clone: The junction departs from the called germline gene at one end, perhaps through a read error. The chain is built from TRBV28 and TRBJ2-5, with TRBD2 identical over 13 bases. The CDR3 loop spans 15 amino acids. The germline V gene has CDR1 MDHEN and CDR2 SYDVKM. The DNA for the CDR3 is TGTGCCAGCAGGGGGACTAGCGGGACCAGAGAGGCCCAGTACTTC. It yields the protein CASRGTSGTREAQYF.

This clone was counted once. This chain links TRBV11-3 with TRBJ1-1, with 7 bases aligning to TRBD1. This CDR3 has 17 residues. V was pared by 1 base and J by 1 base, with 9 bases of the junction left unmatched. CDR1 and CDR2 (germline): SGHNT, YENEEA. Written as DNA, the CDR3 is TGTGCCAGCAGCTTAGCAGGGGGGGAGAGGAAGAACACTGAAGCTTTCTTT. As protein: CASSLAGGERKNTEAFF. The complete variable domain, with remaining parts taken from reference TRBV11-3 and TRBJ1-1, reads EAGVVQSPRYKIIEKKQPVAFWCNPISGHNTLYWYLQNLGQGPELLIRYENEEAVDDSQLPKDRFSAERLKGVDSTLKIQPAELGDSAVYLCASSLAGGERKNTEAFFGQGTRLTVV.

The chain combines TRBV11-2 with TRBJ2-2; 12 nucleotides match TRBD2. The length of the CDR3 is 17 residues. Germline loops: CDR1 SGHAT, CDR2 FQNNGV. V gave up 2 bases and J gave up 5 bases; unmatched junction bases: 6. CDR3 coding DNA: TGTGCCAGCAGCTTACTAGCGGGAGGGCCTAGGACCGGGGAGCTGTTTTTT. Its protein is CASSLLAGGPRTGELFF.

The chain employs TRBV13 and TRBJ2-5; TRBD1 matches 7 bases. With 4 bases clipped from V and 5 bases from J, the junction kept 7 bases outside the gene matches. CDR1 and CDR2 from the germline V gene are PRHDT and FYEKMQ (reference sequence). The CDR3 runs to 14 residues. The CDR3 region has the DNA TGTGCCAGCAGCTCTGGGGACAGATTCGAGACCCAGTACTTC. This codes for CASSSGDRFETQYF.

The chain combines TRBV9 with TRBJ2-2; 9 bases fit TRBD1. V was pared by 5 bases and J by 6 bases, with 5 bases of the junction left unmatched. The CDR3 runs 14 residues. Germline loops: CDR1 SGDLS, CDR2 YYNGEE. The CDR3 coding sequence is TGTGCCAGCAGGGGGACAGGGCAACCCGGGGAGCTGTTTTTT. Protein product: CASRGTGQPGELFF.

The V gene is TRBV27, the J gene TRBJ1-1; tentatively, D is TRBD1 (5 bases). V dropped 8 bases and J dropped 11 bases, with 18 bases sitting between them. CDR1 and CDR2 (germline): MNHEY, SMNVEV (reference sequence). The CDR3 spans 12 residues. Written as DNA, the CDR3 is TGTGCCAGCGGGGGTACCGGGCCCCAGGCTTTCTTT. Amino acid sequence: CASGGTGPQAFF.